The 23 T cell receptor beta chains below all came from one sample that was sequenced in a study of blood T cell repertoires in COVID-19. Clones were sequenced by immunoSEQ multiplex PCR, and TCRdb holds only the in-frame ones, with some missing. The sample includes about 190,000 clones, just under 85% of them seen just once. Sequencing input: peripheral blood. The receptors were sampled from a woman between 65 and 79 years old with active or convalescent COVID-19.

This chain connects TRBV19 to TRBJ2-7; 7 nucleotides line up with TRBD2. Germline trimming cut 6 bases from V and 3 bases from J; bases unmatched to any gene: 8. CDR3 length: 14 amino acids. Germline CDR1 is LNHDA and CDR2 is SQIVND (reference sequence). Here the CDR3 DNA reads TGTGCCAGTAGGGGATCCGGGACTAACTACGAGCAGTACTTC. It is translated as CASRGSGTNYEQYF.

V usage is TRBV15 and J usage is TRBJ2-3; D is perhaps TRBD2 (5 bases). In germline, CDR1 is LNHNV, CDR2 YYDKDF (reference sequence). This CDR3 comprises 15 residues. V lost 1 base, J lost 2 bases, and 10 bases lay in between. The CDR3 protein is CATSRGSADTDTQYF. The CDR3, as DNA: TGTGCCACCAGCAGAGGTAGCGCCGACACAGATACGCAGTATTTT.

This chain joins TRBV6-5 and TRBJ2-5, with 13 bases aligning to TRBD2. V dropped 6 bases and J dropped 3; count of bases not matched to a gene: 4. CDR3 size: 15 residues. Germline CDR1 MNHEY, CDR2 SVGAGI. CDR3 sequence: CASRLGTSGKETQYF. For the CDR3, the DNA is TGTGCCAGCAGACTCGGGACTAGCGGGAAAGAGACCCAGTACTTC.

This rearrangement joins TRBV5-1 to TRBJ2-6, with D possibly TRBD1 on 7 matching bases. Germline V gene data show CDR1 as SGHRS and CDR2 as YFSETQ. The CDR3 spans 17 residues. Trimming left V 7 bases short and J 0 bases short, with 17 bases between. CDR3 sequence: CASSRMEGASGANVLTF. The CDR3, as DNA: TGCGCCAGCTCCCGAATGGAGGGGGCCTCTGGGGCCAACGTCCTGACTTTC.

This clone was detected a few times. The rearrangement joins TRBV2 to TRBJ1-1; 7 bases match TRBD1. Germline V gene lookup returns CDR1 SNHLY and CDR2 FYNNEI. The CDR3 spans 14 residues. V lost 6 bases and J lost 7; bases outside the gene matches: 11. CDR3 DNA sequence: TGTGCCAGCAGCGCTATACCGGACAGGCTTGAAGCTTTCTTT. This translates into CASSAIPDRLEAFF.

This clone showed up just once. The genes are TRBV10-3 and TRBJ2-7; 8 bases map to TRBD2. Germline CDR1 is ENHRY and CDR2 is SYGVKD. This CDR3 spans 14 amino acids. After removal of 5 bases from V and 6 bases from J, the junction contained 9 bases not matched to a gene. CDR3 in DNA: TGTGCCATCAGTCCCCGGGGGGGGCTGGGCGAGCAGTACTTC. Translation gives CAISPRGGLGEQYF.

The chain uses TRBV7-3 and TRBJ2-1; the D gene is possibly TRBD1 (6 bases). The germline V and J ends were trimmed by 5 bases and 7 bases, with 18 bases remaining between them. CDR1 SGHTA and CDR2 FQGTGA come from the germline V gene. This CDR3 comprises 15 residues. CDR3 in DNA: TGTGCCAGCAGCGACCCCCTCTACGGGACAAATGAGCAGTTCTTC. It codes for CASSDPLYGTNEQFF.

This clone appeared a few times. The chain has TRBV21-1 and TRBJ2-5; TRBD1 is the table's D call, not checked against the DNA. TRBV21-1 counts as a pseudogene. CDR3 size: 15 residues. The CDR3: CASSKEGTGGETQYF. The DNA for the CDR3 is TGTGCCAGCAGCAAAGAGGGAACAGGGGGAGAGACCCAGTACTTC.

CDR3 region: CASRKAKGPSGYTF. The CDR3 DNA follows: TGTGCCAGCAGGAAAGCGAAGGGGCCCAGTGGCTACACCTTC. The chain carries TRBV27 and TRBJ1-2, with D perhaps matching TRBD1 (5 bases). The CDR3 has 14 amino acids. The V gene lost 6 bases and the J gene lost 7 bases, with 18 bases spanning the gap. The germline V gene encodes CDR1 MNHEY and CDR2 SMNVEV (reference sequence).

This clone was seen only once. V and J are TRBV19 and TRBJ1-5; D remains ambiguous. Germline CDR1 and CDR2: LNHDA and SQIVND (reference sequence). V was clipped by 3 bases and J by 1 base, with 10 bases between them. This CDR3 contains 15 residues. The CDR3: CASSMNSGSNQPQHF. The CDR3 nucleotides are TGTGCCAGTAGTATGAACAGCGGGAGCAATCAGCCCCAGCATTTT. The entire variable domain, with the rest obtained from reference TRBV19 and TRBJ1-5, is as follows: DGGITQSPKYLFRKEGQNVTLSCEQNLNHDAMYWYRQDPGQGLRLIYYSQIVNDFQKGDIAEGYSVSREKKESFPLTVTSAQKNPTAFYLCASSMNSGSNQPQHFGDGTRLSIL.

The chain carries TRBV5-1 and TRBJ1-1; 7 nucleotides line up with TRBD1. CDR3 length equals 18 residues. The V and J ends lost 5 bases and 0 bases, in that order; junction bases with no gene match: 16. The germline CDR1 and CDR2 sequences are SGHRS and YFSETQ. CDR3: CASSYASGGKIMNTEAFF. CDR3 DNA: TGCGCCAGCAGTTACGCCTCAGGGGGAAAAATCATGAACACTGAAGCTTTCTTT.

The chain uses TRBV5-1 and TRBJ1-1; TRBD1 aligns across 7 bases. V dropped 1 base and J dropped 6; count of bases not matched to a gene: 6. The CDR3 extends over 14 amino acids. Germline V lookup: CDR1 SGHRS, CDR2 YFSETQ. CDR3 bases: TGCGCCAGCAGCTTGAAAGGGGGCTTTGCTGAAGCTTTCTTT. Residues: CASSLKGGFAEAFF.

The chain carries TRBV5-5 and TRBJ1-4, with 10 bases aligning to TRBD1. V was clipped by 0 bases and J by 8 bases; unmatched bases: 10. The CDR3 is made up of 17 amino acids. CDR1 is SGHKS, CDR2 YYEKEE, per germline (reference sequence). DNA of the CDR3: TGTGCCAGCAGCTTGGGGATCCCGGGACAGGGGCTCGAAAAACTGTTTTTT. Encoded protein: CASSLGIPGQGLEKLFF.

This chain uses TRBV25-1 with TRBJ2-3; D is uncertain. CDR1 MGHDK and CDR2 SYGVNS come from the germline V gene. V was clipped by 7 bases and J by 3 bases, with 11 bases between them. The CDR3 totals 13 residues. The DNA for the CDR3 is TGTGCCAGCACCCGAGGTAATACAGATACGCAGTATTTT. Translating gives CASTRGNTDTQYF.

This chain links TRBV27 with TRBJ1-6; D call uncertain. Germline lookup yields CDR1 MNHEY and CDR2 SMNVEV (reference sequence). CDR3 length: 13 amino acids. V lost 7 bases to trimming and J lost 8 bases, with 12 bases between them. Here the CDR3 DNA reads TGTGCCAGCACCGGGTCTATTTATTCACCCCTCCACTTT. Translating it yields CASTGSIYSPLHF.

This chain joins TRBV3-1 (or the pseudogene TRBV3-2) and TRBJ2-1, with 11 bases lining up with TRBD2. Germline assignment: CDR1 LGHDT and CDR2 YNNKEL (reference sequence). This CDR3 region has 16 residues. The junction had 16 bases not matched to a gene; V was cut back by 4 bases and J by 14 bases. The CDR3 here is CASSLMASSGRREEFF. CDR3 DNA sequence: TGTGCCAGCAGCCTCATGGCGTCTAGCGGGAGGCGGGAGGAGTTCTTC.

This CDR3 is CASNHLSEGSYEQYF. In DNA, the CDR3 is TGTGCCAGCAACCACTTGTCGGAGGGATCCTACGAGCAGTACTTC. This chain connects TRBV7-9 to TRBJ2-7; D is possibly TRBD2 (6 bases). The CDR3 loop spans 15 amino acids. V gave up 7 bases and J gave up 1 base, with 17 bases separating them. The germline gives CDR1 SEHNR, CDR2 FQNEAQ (reference sequence).

The table lists this clone with a few counts. V and J are TRBV7-3 and TRBJ1-5; no clear D. V dropped 0 bases and J dropped 6 bases, with 6 bases sitting between them. The CDR3 sequence is 13 residues long. CDR1 is SGHTA and CDR2 is FQGTGA in the germline V gene. In DNA, the CDR3 is TGTGCCAGCAGCTTAACGACGGGTCAGCCCCAGCATTTT. It translates to CASSLTTGQPQHF.

The J gene is TRBJ2-5, the V gene TRBV11-1; no reliable D call. The germline gives CDR1 SGHAT, CDR2 FQDESV (reference sequence). V lost 0 bases to trimming and J lost 4 bases, with 15 bases between them. The CDR3 has 16 amino acids. CDR3 DNA: TGTGCCAGCAGCTTAGCCACTTACCCCGTGCGAGAGACCCAGTACTTC. Translation gives CASSLATYPVRETQYF.

This clone was seen a single time. The chain uses TRBV29-1 and TRBJ1-2; 7 positions match TRBD1. CDR1 and CDR2 (germline): SQVTM, ANQGSEA. Trimming cost V 0 bases and J 4 bases; bases outside gene matches: 5. The CDR3 totals 14 residues. The chain's CDR3 is CSVEDRQGPYGYTF. The DNA of the CDR3 is TGCAGCGTTGAAGATAGACAGGGCCCCTATGGCTACACCTTC.

This clone was picked up one time. This chain uses TRBV7-9 with TRBJ1-3; TRBD1 is a possible D gene (6 bases). CDR1 and CDR2 (germline): SEHNR, FQNEAQ (reference sequence). There are 14 residues in the CDR3. V dropped 5 bases and J dropped 1 base, with 9 bases sitting between them. As DNA, the CDR3 is TGTGCCAGCAGCCTAACAGGGTCTGGAAACACCATATATTTT. Encoded protein: CASSLTGSGNTIYF.

The V gene is TRBV5-6, the J gene TRBJ2-6, with unresolved D. The germline gives CDR1 SGHDT, CDR2 YYEEEE. The CDR3 covers 17 residues. Trimming stripped 1 base from V and 2 bases from J, with 13 bases between. In DNA, the CDR3 is TGTGCCAGCAGCTTGCTCGAAGTGTCGGCTGGGGCCAACGTCCTGACTTTC. Protein sequence: CASSLLEVSAGANVLTF.

The chain recombines TRBV19 with TRBJ2-2; TRBD2 matches at 14 bases. The germline gives CDR1 LNHDA, CDR2 SQIVND (reference sequence). This CDR3 spans 16 amino acids. Trimming at V came to 4 bases and at J to 4 bases, leaving 2 bases not matched to a gene. The CDR3 loop is CASSKGLAGVTGELFF. The CDR3 DNA follows: TGTGCCAGTAGTAAGGGACTAGCGGGAGTCACCGGGGAGCTGTTTTTT.